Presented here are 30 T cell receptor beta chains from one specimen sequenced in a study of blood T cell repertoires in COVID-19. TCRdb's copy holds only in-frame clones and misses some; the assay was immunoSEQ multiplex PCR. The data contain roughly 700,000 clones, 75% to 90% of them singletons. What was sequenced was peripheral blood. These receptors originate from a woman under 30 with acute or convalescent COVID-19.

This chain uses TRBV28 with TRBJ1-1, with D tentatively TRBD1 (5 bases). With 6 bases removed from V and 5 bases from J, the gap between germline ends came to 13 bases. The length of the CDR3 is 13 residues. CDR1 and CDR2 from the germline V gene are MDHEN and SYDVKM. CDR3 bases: TGTGCCAGCAGCCCCCTCGGGGGAACTGAAGCTTTCTTT. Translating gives CASSPLGGTEAFF.

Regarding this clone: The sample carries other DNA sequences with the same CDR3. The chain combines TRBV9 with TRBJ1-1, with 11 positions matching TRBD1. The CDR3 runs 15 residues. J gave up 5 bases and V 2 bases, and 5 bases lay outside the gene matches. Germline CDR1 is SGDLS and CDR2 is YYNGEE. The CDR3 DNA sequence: TGTGCCAGCAGCGTCTCCGGGACAGGGGGAACTGAAGCTTTCTTT. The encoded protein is CASSVSGTGGTEAFF.

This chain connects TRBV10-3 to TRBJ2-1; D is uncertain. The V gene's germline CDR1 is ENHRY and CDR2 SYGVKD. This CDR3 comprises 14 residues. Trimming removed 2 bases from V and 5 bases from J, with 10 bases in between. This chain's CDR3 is CAISETTTHNEQFF. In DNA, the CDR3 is TGTGCCATCAGTGAGACTACAACCCACAATGAGCAGTTCTTC.

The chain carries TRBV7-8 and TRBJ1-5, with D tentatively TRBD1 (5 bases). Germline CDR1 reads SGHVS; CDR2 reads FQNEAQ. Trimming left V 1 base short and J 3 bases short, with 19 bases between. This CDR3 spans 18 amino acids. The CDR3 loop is CASSLVSPSRGINQPQHF. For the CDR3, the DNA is TGTGCCAGCAGCTTAGTTTCACCCTCCCGGGGGATCAATCAGCCCCAGCATTTT.

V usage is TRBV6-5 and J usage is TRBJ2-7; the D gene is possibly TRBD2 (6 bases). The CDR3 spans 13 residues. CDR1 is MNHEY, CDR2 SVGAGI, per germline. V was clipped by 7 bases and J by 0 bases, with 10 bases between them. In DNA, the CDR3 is TGTGCCAGCACCCAGCGGGTCTCCTACGAGCAGTACTTC. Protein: CASTQRVSYEQYF.

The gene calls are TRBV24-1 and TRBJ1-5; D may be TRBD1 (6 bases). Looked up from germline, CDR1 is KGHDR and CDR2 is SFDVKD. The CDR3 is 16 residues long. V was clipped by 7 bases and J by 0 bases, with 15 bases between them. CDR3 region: CATSPTGVNSNQPQHF. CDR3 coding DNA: TGTGCCACCAGCCCGACAGGCGTCAATAGCAATCAGCCCCAGCATTTT.

CDR3 residues: CASSLPELNTEAFF. The CDR3 DNA sequence: TGCGCCAGCAGCTTACCAGAACTAAACACTGAAGCTTTCTTT. This rearrangement joins TRBV5-1 to TRBJ1-1; D is unclear. The germline V gene encodes CDR1 SGHRS and CDR2 YFSETQ. Trimming pared 2 bases from V and 2 bases from J, leaving 10 bases between. The CDR3 is made up of 14 amino acids. The variable domain in full, completed from reference TRBV5-1 and TRBJ1-1, reads KAGVTQTPRYLIKTRGQQVTLSCSPISGHRSVSWYQQTPGQGLQFLFEYFSETQRNKGNFPGRFSGRQFSNSRSEMNVSTLELGDSALYLCASSLPELNTEAFFGQGTRLTVV.

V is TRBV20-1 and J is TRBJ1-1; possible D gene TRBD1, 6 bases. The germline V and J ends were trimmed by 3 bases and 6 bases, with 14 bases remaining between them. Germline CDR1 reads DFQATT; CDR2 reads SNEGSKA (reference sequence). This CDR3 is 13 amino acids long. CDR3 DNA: TGCAGTGCTAGTGAGGGGGGGCGGTCTGAAGCTTTCTTT. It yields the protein CSASEGGRSEAFF.

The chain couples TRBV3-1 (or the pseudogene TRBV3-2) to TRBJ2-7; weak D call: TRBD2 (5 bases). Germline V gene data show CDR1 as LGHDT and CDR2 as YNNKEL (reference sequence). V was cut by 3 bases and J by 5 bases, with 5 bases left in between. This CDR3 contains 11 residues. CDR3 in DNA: TGTGCCAGCAGCCACGGGAACGAGCAGTACTTC. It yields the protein CASSHGNEQYF.

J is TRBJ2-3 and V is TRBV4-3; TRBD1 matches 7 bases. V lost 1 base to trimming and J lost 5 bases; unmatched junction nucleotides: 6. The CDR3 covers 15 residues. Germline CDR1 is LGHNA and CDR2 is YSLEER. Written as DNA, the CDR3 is TGCGCCAGCAGCCAAGGGGGGACAGTACAAGATACGCAGTATTTT. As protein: CASSQGGTVQDTQYF.

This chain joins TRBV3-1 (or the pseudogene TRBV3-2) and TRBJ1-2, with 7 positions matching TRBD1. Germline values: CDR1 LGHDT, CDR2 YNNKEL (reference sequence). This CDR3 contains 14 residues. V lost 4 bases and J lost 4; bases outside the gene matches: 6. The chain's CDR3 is CASSPMTGLYGYTF. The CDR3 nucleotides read TGTGCCAGCAGCCCCATGACAGGGCTCTATGGCTACACCTTC.

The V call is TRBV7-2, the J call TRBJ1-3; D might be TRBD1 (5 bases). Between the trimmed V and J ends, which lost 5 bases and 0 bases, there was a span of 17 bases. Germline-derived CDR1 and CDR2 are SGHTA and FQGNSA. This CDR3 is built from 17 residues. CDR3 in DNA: TGTGCCAGCAGCCCCCCTGGGGCACGGTTCTCTGGAAACACCATATATTTT. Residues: CASSPPGARFSGNTIYF.

CDR3 bases: TGTGCCACCAGTGACCCTAGCGGGGGGAATTACGAGCAGTACTTC. Translated, it gives CATSDPSGGNYEQYF. The V gene is TRBV24-1, the J gene TRBJ2-7; 11 bases match TRBD2. From germline, CDR1 is KGHDR and CDR2 SFDVKD. V was clipped by 4 bases and J by 4 bases; unmatched bases: 5. The CDR3 runs 15 residues.

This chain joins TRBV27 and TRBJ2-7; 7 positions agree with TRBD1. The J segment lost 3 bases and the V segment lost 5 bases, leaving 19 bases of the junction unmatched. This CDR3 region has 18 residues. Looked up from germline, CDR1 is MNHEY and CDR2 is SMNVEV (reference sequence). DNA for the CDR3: TGTGCCAGCAGTGATTTGGCCGATGTGACAGGGTTGGTCTACGAGCAGTACTTC. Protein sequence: CASSDLADVTGLVYEQYF.

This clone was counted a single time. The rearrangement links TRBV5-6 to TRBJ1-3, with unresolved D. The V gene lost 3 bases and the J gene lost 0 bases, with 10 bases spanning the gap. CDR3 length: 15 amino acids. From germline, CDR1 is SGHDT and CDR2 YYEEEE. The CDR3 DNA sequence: TGTGCCAGCAGCTCTCGGAGGGTCTCTGGAAACACCATATATTTT. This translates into CASSSRRVSGNTIYF.

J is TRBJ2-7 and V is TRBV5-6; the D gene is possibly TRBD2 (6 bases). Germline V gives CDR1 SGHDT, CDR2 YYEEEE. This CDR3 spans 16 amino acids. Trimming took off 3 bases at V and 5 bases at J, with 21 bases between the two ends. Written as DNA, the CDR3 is TGTGCCAGCAGCTCCAGGAGGGCCGTTGGTAGGAACGAGCAGTACTTC. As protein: CASSSRRAVGRNEQYF.

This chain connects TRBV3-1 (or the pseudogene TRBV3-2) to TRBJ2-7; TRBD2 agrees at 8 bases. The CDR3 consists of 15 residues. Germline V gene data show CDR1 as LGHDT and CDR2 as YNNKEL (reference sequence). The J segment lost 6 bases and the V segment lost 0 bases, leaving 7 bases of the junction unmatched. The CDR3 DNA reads TGTGCCAGCAGCCAAGAGGGCGGCGGGGGGAGCGAGCAGTACTTC. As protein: CASSQEGGGGSEQYF.

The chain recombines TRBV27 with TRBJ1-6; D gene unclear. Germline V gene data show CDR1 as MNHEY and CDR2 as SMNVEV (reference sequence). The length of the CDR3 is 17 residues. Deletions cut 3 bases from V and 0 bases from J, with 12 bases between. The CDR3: CASSFQVLGSYNSPLHF. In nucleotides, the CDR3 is TGTGCCAGCAGTTTTCAAGTTCTAGGCTCCTATAATTCACCCCTCCACTTT.

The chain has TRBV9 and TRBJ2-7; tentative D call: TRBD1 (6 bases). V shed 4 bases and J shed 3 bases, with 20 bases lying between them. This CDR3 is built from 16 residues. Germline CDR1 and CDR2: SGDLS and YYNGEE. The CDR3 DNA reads TGTGCCAGCAGCCCCGGGACACCTATTCGGAGCTACGAGCAGTACTTC. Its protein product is CASSPGTPIRSYEQYF.

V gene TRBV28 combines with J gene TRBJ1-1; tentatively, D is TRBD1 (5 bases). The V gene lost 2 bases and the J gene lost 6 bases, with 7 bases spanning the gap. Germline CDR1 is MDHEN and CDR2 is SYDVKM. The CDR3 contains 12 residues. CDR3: CASSLTGAEAFF. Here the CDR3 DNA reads TGTGCCAGCAGTTTAACGGGGGCTGAAGCTTTCTTT.

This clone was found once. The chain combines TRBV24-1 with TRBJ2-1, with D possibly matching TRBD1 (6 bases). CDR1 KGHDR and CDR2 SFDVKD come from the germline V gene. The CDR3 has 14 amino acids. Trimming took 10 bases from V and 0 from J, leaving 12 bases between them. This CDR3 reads CATSGQSSYNEQFF. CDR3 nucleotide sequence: TGTGCCACTTCGGGACAAAGCTCCTACAATGAGCAGTTCTTC.

The CDR3, as DNA: TGTGCCAGTAGTATAGATGGAGGGGTATTCACTGAAGCTTTCTTT. This sequence encodes CASSIDGGVFTEAFF. The rearrangement uses TRBV19 and TRBJ1-1, with D maybe TRBD1 (5 bases). The germline V gene encodes CDR1 LNHDA and CDR2 SQIVND (reference sequence). The length of the CDR3 is 15 residues. V was clipped by 0 bases and J by 4 bases, with 12 bases between them.

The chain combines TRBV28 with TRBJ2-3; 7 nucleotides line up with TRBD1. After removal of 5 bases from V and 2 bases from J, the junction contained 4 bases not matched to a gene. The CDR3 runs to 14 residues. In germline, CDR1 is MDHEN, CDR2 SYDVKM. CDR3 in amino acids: CASSRDSYTDTQYF. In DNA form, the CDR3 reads TGTGCCAGCAGTCGGGACAGTTACACAGATACGCAGTATTTT.

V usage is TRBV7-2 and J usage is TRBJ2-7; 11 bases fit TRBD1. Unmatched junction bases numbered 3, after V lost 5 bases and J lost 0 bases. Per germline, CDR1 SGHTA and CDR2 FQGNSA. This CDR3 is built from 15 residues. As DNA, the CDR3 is TGTGCCAGCAGCCGGACAGGGGGCGTCTCCTACGAGCAGTACTTC. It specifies CASSRTGGVSYEQYF.

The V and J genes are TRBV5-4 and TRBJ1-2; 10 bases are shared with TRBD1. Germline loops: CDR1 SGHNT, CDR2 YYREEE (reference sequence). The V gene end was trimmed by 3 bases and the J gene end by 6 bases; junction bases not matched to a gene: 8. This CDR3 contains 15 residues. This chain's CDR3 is CASSYDRGRGNGYTF. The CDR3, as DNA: TGTGCCAGCAGCTATGACAGGGGGCGAGGAAATGGCTACACCTTC.

CDR3 sequence reads: CASSPFGQGSYGYTF. CDR3 sequence (DNA): TGTGCCAGCAGCCCTTTCGGACAGGGGAGCTATGGCTACACCTTC. The V gene is TRBV3-1 (or the pseudogene TRBV3-2), the J gene TRBJ1-2, with 9 bases matching TRBD1. The CDR3 totals 15 residues. J was trimmed by 4 bases and V by 4 bases; bases with no gene match: 7. Per the germline V gene, CDR1 is LGHDT and CDR2 is YNNKEL (reference sequence).

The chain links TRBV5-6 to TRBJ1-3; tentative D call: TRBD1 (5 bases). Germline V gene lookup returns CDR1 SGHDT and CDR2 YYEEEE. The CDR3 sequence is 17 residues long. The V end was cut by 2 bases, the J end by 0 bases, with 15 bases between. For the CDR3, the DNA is TGTGCCAGCAGCTTTGGGGGGGTGTGGACCTCTGGAAACACCATATATTTT. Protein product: CASSFGGVWTSGNTIYF.

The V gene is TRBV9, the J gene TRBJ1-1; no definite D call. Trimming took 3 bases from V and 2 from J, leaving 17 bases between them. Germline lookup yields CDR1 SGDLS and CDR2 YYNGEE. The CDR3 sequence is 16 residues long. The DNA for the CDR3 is TGTGCCAGCAGCGAAGGGAGAGCGAAGGGAAACACTGAAGCTTTCTTT. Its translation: CASSEGRAKGNTEAFF.

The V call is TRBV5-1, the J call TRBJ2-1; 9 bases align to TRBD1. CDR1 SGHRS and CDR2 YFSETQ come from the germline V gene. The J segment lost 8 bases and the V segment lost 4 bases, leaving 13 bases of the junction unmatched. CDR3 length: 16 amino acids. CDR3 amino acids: CASSGYRDREGDEQFF. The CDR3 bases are TGCGCCAGCAGCGGGTATCGGGACAGGGAAGGGGATGAGCAGTTCTTC.

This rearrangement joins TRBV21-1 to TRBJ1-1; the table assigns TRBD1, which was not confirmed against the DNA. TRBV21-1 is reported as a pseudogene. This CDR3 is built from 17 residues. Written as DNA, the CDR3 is TGTGCCAGCAGCAAACCGAATCCGGACAGACACAACACTGAAGCTTTCTTT. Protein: CASSKPNPDRHNTEAFF.